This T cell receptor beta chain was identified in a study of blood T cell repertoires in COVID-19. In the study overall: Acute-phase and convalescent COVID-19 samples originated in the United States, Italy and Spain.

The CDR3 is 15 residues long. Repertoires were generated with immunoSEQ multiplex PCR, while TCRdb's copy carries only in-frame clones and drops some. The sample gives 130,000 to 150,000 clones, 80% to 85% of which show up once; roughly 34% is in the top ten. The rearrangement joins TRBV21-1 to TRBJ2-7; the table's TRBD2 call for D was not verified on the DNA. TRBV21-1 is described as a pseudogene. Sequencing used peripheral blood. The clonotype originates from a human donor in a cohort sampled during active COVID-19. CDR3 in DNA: TGTGCCAGCAGCAGTGGTGCGGGGCTCTCCCACGAGCAGTACTTC. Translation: CASSSGAGLSHEQYF.